These 20 T cell receptor beta chains originate from one sample sequenced in a study of OX40 agonist ivuxolimab in advanced cancers. Measured with immunoSEQ multiplex PCR; TCRdb has only the in-frame clones, and not every one. Altogether 60,000 to 100,000 clones are present, 92% being singletons, with the ten largest covering roughly 9.6%. Sequenced material: CD4+ or CD8+ T cells sorted from blood, taken in a trial of the OX40 agonist ivuxolimab. The receptor source for this set is an adult with an advanced solid tumor such as melanoma, head and neck, liver or kidney cancer.

There are a few counts of this clone. The V and J genes are TRBV7-9 and TRBJ1-2; D not resolved. V was shortened by 1 base and J by 5 bases, with 14 bases between the two germline ends. The CDR3 covers 15 residues. Germline CDR1 reads SEHNR; CDR2 reads FQNEAQ (reference sequence). CDR3 in amino acids: CASSLGTIGRYGYTF. The CDR3 DNA is TGTGCCAGCAGCTTAGGAACTATAGGGAGGTATGGCTACACCTTC.

The chain employs TRBV4-1 and TRBJ1-3; the D is unclear. The germline V gene encodes CDR1 MGHRA and CDR2 YSYEKL. Trimming cost V 1 base and J 0 bases, with 7 bases left between them. The CDR3 totals 15 residues. CDR3 region: CASSQVPISGNTIYF. The CDR3 DNA sequence: TGCGCCAGCAGCCAAGTACCCATCTCTGGAAACACCATATATTTT.

The rearrangement joins TRBV7-6 to TRBJ2-1, with D tentatively TRBD2 (7 bases). Germline V gene lookup returns CDR1 SGHVS and CDR2 FNYEAQ. The V and J ends lost 0 bases and 0 bases respectively, with 21 bases between them. The CDR3 is 20 residues long. CDR3 sequence: CASSLARGPHYPSSYNEQFF. The CDR3 DNA is TGTGCCAGCAGCTTAGCGCGGGGGCCCCACTATCCGAGCTCCTACAATGAGCAGTTCTTC. Full variable domain (rest looked up from reference TRBV7-6 and TRBJ2-1): GAGVSQSPRYKVTKRGQDVALRCDPISGHVSLYWYRQALGQGPEFLTYFNYEAQQDKSGLPNDRFSAERPEGSISTLTIQRTEQRDSAMYRCASSLARGPHYPSSYNEQFFGPGTRLTVL.

The chain joins TRBV7-3 to TRBJ2-3; 8 bases fit TRBD2. The CDR3 extends over 16 amino acids. V gave up 2 bases and J gave up 2 bases; unmatched junction bases: 6. Germline CDR1 reads SGHTA; CDR2 reads FQGTGA. The chain's CDR3 is CASSLAGGPYTDTQYF. The CDR3 DNA is TGTGCCAGCAGCTTAGCGGGGGGCCCCTACACAGATACGCAGTATTTT.

The rearrangement uses TRBV27 and TRBJ1-5; 9 nucleotides align to TRBD1. V lost 6 bases to trimming and J lost 0 bases; unmatched junction nucleotides: 15. The V gene's germline CDR1 is MNHEY and CDR2 SMNVEV (reference sequence). This CDR3 spans 19 amino acids. In DNA form, the CDR3 reads TGTGCCAGCAGCCTGGCTCCGGGACAGGGCCTATATAGCAATCAGCCCCAGCATTTT. Its protein product is CASSLAPGQGLYSNQPQHF.

This chain uses TRBV5-6 with TRBJ1-4, with D tentatively TRBD1 (5 bases). The CDR3 runs 16 residues. From germline, CDR1 is SGHDT and CDR2 YYEEEE. Between the trimmed V and J ends, which lost 1 base and 3 bases, there was a span of 13 bases. CDR3 sequence reads: CASSLWRGEANEKLFF. DNA for the CDR3: TGTGCCAGCAGCTTGTGGAGGGGCGAGGCTAATGAAAAACTGTTTTTT.

V usage is TRBV6-4 and J usage is TRBJ2-2, with D possibly TRBD1 on 6 matching bases. Trimming took 3 bases from V and 4 from J, leaving 9 bases between them. Germline CDR1 MRHNA, CDR2 SNTAGT. The length of the CDR3 is 14 residues. In DNA form, the CDR3 reads TGTGCCAGCAGTGAGAGGGGGTCCACCGGGGAGCTGTTTTTT. It yields the protein CASSERGSTGELFF.

This clone was seen a single time. The chain combines TRBV13 with TRBJ1-4; 7 bases match TRBD1. Trimming removed 4 bases from V and 4 bases from J; junction bases left unmatched: 3. In germline, CDR1 is PRHDT, CDR2 FYEKMQ (reference sequence). The CDR3 spans 14 residues. Here the CDR3 DNA reads TGTGCCAGCAGCTCCGGGACAGATAATGAAAAACTGTTTTTT. Its protein product is CASSSGTDNEKLFF.

This chain uses TRBV9 with TRBJ2-7; D is unclear. V lost 0 bases to trimming and J lost 2 bases, with 12 bases between them. CDR3 length equals 15 residues. Germline values: CDR1 SGDLS, CDR2 YYNGEE. CDR3 region: CASSVAVGLAYEQYF. The CDR3 nucleotides read TGTGCCAGCAGCGTAGCCGTGGGCCTCGCCTACGAGCAGTACTTC.

The chain links TRBV7-7 to TRBJ2-3; D is tentatively TRBD1 or TRBD2 (5 bases each). The germline V gene has CDR1 SSHAT and CDR2 FNYEAQ (reference sequence). This CDR3 contains 15 residues. Trimming stripped 5 bases from V and 1 base from J, with 13 bases between. The CDR3 protein is CASSPTRGGTDTQYF. The CDR3 DNA reads TGTGCCAGCAGCCCGACAAGGGGAGGCACAGATACGCAGTATTTT.

The chain joins TRBV19 to TRBJ1-5, with no clear D. V dropped 5 bases and J dropped 1 base, with 18 bases sitting between them. The germline V gene encodes CDR1 LNHDA and CDR2 SQIVND (reference sequence). The CDR3 runs 17 residues. CDR3 nucleotides: TGTGCCAGTAGTCTCCCGCCGGGGTTCAAGAGCAATCAGCCCCAGCATTTT. Translation: CASSLPPGFKSNQPQHF.

This chain joins TRBV25-1 and TRBJ1-1; D gene uncertain. Germline CDR1 reads MGHDK; CDR2 reads SYGVNS. The length of the CDR3 is 12 residues. V dropped 4 bases and J dropped 1 base, with 4 bases sitting between them. CDR3 in DNA: TGTGCCAGCAGTGCCGGGAACACTGAAGCTTTCTTT. It translates to CASSAGNTEAFF.

A single count supports this clone. The chain carries TRBV6-4 and TRBJ2-3, with TRBD2 matching 9 bases. In germline, CDR1 is MRHNA, CDR2 SNTAGT. This CDR3 has 15 amino acids. J was trimmed by 1 base and V by 3 bases; bases with no gene match: 2. CDR3 DNA sequence: TGTGCCAGCAGTGAGTCTAGCGGGGGCACAGATACGCAGTATTTT. This sequence encodes CASSESSGGTDTQYF.

The chain employs TRBV27 and TRBJ2-2; no firm D call. V was trimmed by 3 bases and J by 4 bases, leaving 9 bases between them. Germline V lookup: CDR1 MNHEY, CDR2 SMNVEV (reference sequence). This CDR3 spans 14 amino acids. Here the CDR3 reads CASSFVVSTGELFF. DNA for the CDR3: TGTGCCAGCAGTTTTGTGGTTTCCACCGGGGAGCTGTTTTTT.

The chain recombines TRBV27 with TRBJ2-5; TRBD1 agrees at 8 bases. The germline gives CDR1 MNHEY, CDR2 SMNVEV (reference sequence). There are 13 residues in the CDR3. Trimming cost V 6 bases and J 5 bases; bases outside gene matches: 5. CDR3 region: CASSRQGLETQYF. The CDR3 coding sequence is TGTGCCAGCAGCCGACAGGGGTTGGAGACCCAGTACTTC.

The table lists this clone with a few counts. This chain joins TRBV6-5 and TRBJ2-2; D is ambiguous. This CDR3 contains 13 residues. V lost 2 bases to trimming and J lost 5 bases, with 6 bases between them. Germline CDR1 is MNHEY and CDR2 is SVGAGI. CDR3 sequence (DNA): TGTGCCAGCAGTTACGGGATTACCGGGGAGCTGTTTTTT. Protein: CASSYGITGELFF.

J is TRBJ2-1 and V is TRBV9, with a tentative D call TRBD1 (6 bases). CDR1 SGDLS and CDR2 YYNGEE come from the germline V gene. V dropped 3 bases and J dropped 6 bases, with 10 bases sitting between them. This CDR3 contains 13 residues. The CDR3 is CASSGGRGNEQFF. CDR3 sequence (DNA): TGTGCCAGCAGCGGGGGGCGAGGCAATGAGCAGTTCTTC. The variable domain in full, completed from reference TRBV9 and TRBJ2-1, reads DSGVTQTPKHLITATGQRVTLRCSPRSGDLSVYWYQQSLDQGLQFLIQYYNGEERAKGNILERFSAQQFPDLHSELNLSSLELGDSALYFCASSGGRGNEQFFGPGTRLTVL.

This rearrangement joins TRBV5-1 to TRBJ1-1; 8 nucleotides agree with TRBD1. The germline V gene has CDR1 SGHRS and CDR2 YFSETQ. The junction had 10 bases not matched to a gene; V was cut back by 5 bases and J by 10 bases. CDR3 length: 13 residues. The CDR3 region is CASRPDREWLAFF. The CDR3 DNA sequence: TGCGCCAGCAGGCCGGACAGGGAATGGTTAGCTTTCTTT.

The chain employs TRBV5-8 and TRBJ2-7, with D hard to call. In germline, CDR1 is SGHTS, CDR2 YDEGEE. Trimming cost V 0 bases and J 2 bases, with 24 bases left between them. This CDR3 region has 19 residues. The CDR3 region has the DNA TGTGCCAGCAGCTTGGCCTTCCAAGACGGTACCCCCGACCCCTACGAGCAGTACTTC. It translates to CASSLAFQDGTPDPYEQYF.

The genes are TRBV27 and TRBJ2-7, with 7 bases fitting TRBD1. J lost 2 bases, V lost 2 bases, and 6 bases had no gene match. The V gene's germline CDR1 is MNHEY and CDR2 SMNVEV (reference sequence). The CDR3 loop spans 15 amino acids. The CDR3 protein is CASSLISTGTYEQYF. CDR3 DNA sequence: TGTGCCAGCAGTTTAATTTCGACAGGGACCTACGAGCAGTACTTC.